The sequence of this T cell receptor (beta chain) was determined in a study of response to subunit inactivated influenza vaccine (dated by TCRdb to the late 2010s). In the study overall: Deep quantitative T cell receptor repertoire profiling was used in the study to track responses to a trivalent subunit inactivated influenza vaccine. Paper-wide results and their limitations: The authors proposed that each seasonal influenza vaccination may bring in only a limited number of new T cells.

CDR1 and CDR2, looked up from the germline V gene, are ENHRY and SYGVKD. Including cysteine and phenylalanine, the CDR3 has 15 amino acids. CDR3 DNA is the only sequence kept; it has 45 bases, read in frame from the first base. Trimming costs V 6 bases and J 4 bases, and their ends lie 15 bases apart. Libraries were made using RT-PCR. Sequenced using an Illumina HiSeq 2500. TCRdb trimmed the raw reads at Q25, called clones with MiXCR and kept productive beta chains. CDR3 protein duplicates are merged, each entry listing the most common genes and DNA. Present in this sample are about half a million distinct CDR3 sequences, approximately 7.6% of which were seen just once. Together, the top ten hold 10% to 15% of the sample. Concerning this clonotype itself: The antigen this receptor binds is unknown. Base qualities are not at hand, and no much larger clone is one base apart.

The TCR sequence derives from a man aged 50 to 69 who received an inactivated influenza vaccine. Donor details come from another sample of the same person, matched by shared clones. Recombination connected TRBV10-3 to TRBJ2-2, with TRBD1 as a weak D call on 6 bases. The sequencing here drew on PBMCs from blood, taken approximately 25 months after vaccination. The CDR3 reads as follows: CAIRVRDTSTGELFF. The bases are TGTGCCATCAGAGTCCGGGACACCTCCACCGGGGAGCTGTTTTTT.